The entry below describes one T cell receptor beta chain. Authors' analysis steps: By means of reference gene primer amplification, nucleated cell counts were estimated. Profiling relied on immunoSEQ multiplex PCR, and the TCRdb table lists in-frame clones only, not all of them. That table supplies the V and J calls and clone size; D and trimming were determined from the DNA. The table shows over 90,000 clones, with 84% occurring only once. The data were obtained in a study of blood T cell repertoires in COVID-19. Study-level information: The United States, Italy and Spain supplied acute and convalescent COVID-19 samples. T cells, B-cell-depleted T cells, or PBMCs provided the cDNA or gDNA that served as material.

The sequencing input was peripheral blood. This clonotype was sampled from a human donor in a cohort sampled during active or convalescent COVID-19.

The CDR3 reads CASSQKQGLDGYTF. The CDR3 bases are TGTGCCAGCAGCCAAAAACAGGGATTGGATGGCTACACCTTC. V usage is TRBV14 and J usage is TRBJ1-2; tentatively, D is TRBD1 (6 bases). V was clipped by 2 bases and J by 6 bases, with 13 bases between them. Germline CDR1 SGHDN, CDR2 FVKESK. The CDR3 spans 14 residues.